This T cell receptor (beta chain) was identified during a study of blood T cell repertoires in COVID-19. Background on the study: Specimens from acute and convalescent COVID-19 originated in the United States, Italy and Spain.

Sequenced by immunoSEQ multiplex PCR; TCRdb stores in-frame clones only, minus some. The profile shows 55,000 to 80,000 clones, about nine tenths of them singletons. This TCR was sampled from a human donor in a cohort sampled during active COVID-19. Sequencing input: peripheral blood.

As DNA, the CDR3 is TGTGCCAGCAGCCATCCTGGGAGTTCCTACAATGAGCAGTTCTTC. Its protein is CASSHPGSSYNEQFF. The chain uses TRBV7-3 and TRBJ2-1, with a weak D call TRBD2 (5 bases). This CDR3 spans 15 amino acids. Between the trimmed V and J ends, which lost 5 bases and 1 base, there was a span of 12 bases. Per the germline V gene, CDR1 is SGHTA and CDR2 is FQGTGA.